This TCR beta chain came from a study of radiation and T cells in renal cell carcinoma. General observations from the study: From baseline, blood top tumor clonotypes peaked at 2 weeks post-radiation.

This clone was counted once. Its antigen is still unknown. Sequencing used immunoSEQ multiplex PCR; TCRdb keeps in-frame clones, though not all of them. The table records approximately 150,000 clones, less than 90% of them present only once. CDR3 length: 11 amino acids. Germline-derived CDR1 and CDR2 are SGHTA and FQGNSA. Trimming removed 4 bases at V and 4 bases at J, with 5 bases between. Time point given: blood 4 weeks post-SBRT, at nephrectomy. Treatment described: 15 Gy SBRT to primary tumor, nephrectomy 4 weeks later. The tumor was a clear cell renal cell carcinoma. The clonotype was recovered from a woman aged 50 to 60 with renal cell carcinoma. This chain joins TRBV7-2 and TRBJ2-7, with D unclear. The sequencing here drew on blood, taken from a patient whose treatment included radiotherapy and nephrectomy. CDR3 DNA: TGTGCCAGCAGCTCCTTATACGAGCAGTACTTC. It is translated as CASSSLYEQYF.